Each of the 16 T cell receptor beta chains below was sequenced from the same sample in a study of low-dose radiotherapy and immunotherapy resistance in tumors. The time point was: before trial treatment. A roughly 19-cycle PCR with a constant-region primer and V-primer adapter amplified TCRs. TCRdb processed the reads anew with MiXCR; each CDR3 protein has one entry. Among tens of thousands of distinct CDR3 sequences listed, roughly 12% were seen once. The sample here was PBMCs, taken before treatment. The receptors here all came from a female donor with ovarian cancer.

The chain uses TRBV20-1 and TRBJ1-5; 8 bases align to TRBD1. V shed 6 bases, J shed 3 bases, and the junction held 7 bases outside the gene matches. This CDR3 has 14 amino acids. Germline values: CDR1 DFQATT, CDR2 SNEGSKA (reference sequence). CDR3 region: CSARTGSDNQPQHF. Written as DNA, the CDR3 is TGCAGTGCCAGGACAGGGTCCGACAATCAGCCCCAGCATTTT.

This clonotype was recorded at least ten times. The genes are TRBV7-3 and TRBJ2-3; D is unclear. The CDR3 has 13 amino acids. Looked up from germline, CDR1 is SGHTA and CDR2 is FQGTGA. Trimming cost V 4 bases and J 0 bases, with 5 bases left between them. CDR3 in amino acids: CASSSSSTDTQYF. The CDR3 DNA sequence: TGTGCCAGCAGCTCCTCTAGCACAGATACGCAGTATTTT. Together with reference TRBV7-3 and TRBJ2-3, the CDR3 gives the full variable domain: GAGVSQTPSNKVTEKGKYVELRCDPISGHTALYWYRQSLGQGPEFLIYFQGTGAADDSGLPNDRFFAVRPEGSVSTLKIQRTERGDSAVYLCASSSSSTDTQYFGPGTRLTVL.

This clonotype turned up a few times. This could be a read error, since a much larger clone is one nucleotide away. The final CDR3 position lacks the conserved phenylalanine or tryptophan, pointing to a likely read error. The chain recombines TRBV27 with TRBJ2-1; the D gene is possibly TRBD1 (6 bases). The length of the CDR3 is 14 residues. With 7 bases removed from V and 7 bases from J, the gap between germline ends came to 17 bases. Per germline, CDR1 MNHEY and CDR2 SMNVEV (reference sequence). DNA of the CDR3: TGTGCCAGCACACTAATCAGGGGTGGGAATGAGCAGTTCATC. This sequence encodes CASTLIRGGNEQFI.

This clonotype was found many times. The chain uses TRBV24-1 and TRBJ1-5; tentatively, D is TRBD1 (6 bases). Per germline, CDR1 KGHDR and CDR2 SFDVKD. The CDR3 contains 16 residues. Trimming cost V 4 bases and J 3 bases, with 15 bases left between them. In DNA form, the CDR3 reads TGTGCCACCAGTGACCAGAAAACAGGGCTCAATCAGCCCCAGCATTTT. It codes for CATSDQKTGLNQPQHF.

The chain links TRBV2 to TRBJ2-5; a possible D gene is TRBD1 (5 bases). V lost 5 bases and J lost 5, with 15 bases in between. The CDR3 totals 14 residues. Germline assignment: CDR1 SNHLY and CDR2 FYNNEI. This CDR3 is CASSTRQGGETQYF. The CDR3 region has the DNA TGTGCCAGCAGTACGAGGCAGGGTGGCGAGACCCAGTACTTC.

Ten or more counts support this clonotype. In nucleotides, the CDR3 is TGCAGTGCTAGAGGATGGAACATCGGATCCGGGGAGCTGTTTTTT. Translating it yields CSARGWNIGSGELFF. The chain joins TRBV20-1 to TRBJ2-2; no clear D. Germline CDR1 reads DFQATT; CDR2 reads SNEGSKA (reference sequence). CDR3 length: 15 residues. Trimming removed 1 base from V and 6 bases from J, with 15 bases in between.

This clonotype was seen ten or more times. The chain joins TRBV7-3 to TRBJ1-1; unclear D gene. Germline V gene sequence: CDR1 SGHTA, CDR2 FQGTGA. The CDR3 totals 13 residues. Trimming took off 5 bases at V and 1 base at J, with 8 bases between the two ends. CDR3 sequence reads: CASSPGRNTEAFF. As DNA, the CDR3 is TGTGCCAGCAGCCCCGGGAGGAACACTGAAGCTTTCTTT. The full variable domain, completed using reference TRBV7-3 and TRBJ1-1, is GAGVSQTPSNKVTEKGKYVELRCDPISGHTALYWYRQSLGQGPEFLIYFQGTGAADDSGLPNDRFFAVRPEGSVSTLKIQRTERGDSAVYLCASSPGRNTEAFFGQGTRLTVV.

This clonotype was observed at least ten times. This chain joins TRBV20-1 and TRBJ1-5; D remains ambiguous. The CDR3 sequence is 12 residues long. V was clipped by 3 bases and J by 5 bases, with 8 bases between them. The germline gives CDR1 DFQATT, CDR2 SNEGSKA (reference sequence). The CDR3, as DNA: TGCAGTGCTAGTACTGGGGATCAGCCCCAGCATTTT. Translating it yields CSASTGDQPQHF.

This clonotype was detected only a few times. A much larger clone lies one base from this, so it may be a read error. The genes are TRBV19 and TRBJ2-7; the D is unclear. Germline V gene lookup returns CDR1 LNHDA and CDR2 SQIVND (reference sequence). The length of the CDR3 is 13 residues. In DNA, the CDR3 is TGTGCCGGTAGTAAGCGTAACGCCTACGAGCAGTACTTC. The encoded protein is CAGSKRNAYEQYF.

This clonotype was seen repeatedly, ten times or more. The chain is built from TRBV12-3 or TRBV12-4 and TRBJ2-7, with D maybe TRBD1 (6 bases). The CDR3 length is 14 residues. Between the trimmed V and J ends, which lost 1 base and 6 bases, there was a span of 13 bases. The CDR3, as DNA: TGTGCCAGCAGTTTAGACAGGGACCGCGGCGAGCAGTACTTC. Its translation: CASSLDRDRGEQYF.

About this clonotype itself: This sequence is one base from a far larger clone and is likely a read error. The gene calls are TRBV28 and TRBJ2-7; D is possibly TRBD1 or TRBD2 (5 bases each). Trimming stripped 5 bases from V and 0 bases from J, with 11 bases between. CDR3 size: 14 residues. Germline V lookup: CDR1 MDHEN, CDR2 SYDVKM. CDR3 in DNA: TGTGCCAGCAGTGTAGGGACCAGCTCCTACGAGCAGTACTTC. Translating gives CASSVGTSSYEQYF.

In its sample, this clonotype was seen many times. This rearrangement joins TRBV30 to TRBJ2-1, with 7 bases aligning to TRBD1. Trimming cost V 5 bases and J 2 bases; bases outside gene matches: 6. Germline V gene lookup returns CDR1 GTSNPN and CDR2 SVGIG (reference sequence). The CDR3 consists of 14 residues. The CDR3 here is CAWSRQGPYNEQFF. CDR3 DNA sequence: TGTGCCTGGTCTCGACAGGGCCCCTACAATGAGCAGTTCTTC.

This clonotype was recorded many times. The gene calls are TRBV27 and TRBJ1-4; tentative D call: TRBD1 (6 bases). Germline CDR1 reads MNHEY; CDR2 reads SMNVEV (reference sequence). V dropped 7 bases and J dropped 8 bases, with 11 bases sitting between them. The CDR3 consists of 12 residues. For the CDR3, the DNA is TGTGCCAGCACGACAGGAGGGGAAAAACTGTTTTTT. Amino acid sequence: CASTTGGEKLFF.

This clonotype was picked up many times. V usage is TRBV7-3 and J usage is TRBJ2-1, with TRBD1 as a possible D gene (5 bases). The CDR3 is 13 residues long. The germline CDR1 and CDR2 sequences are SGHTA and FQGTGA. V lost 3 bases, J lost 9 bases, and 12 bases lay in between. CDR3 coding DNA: TGTGCCAGCAGCTTGGGAATCCAGGGTGAGCAGTTCTTC. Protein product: CASSLGIQGEQFF. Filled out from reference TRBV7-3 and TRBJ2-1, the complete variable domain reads GAGVSQTPSNKVTEKGKYVELRCDPISGHTALYWYRQSLGQGPEFLIYFQGTGAADDSGLPNDRFFAVRPEGSVSTLKIQRTERGDSAVYLCASSLGIQGEQFFGPGTRLTVL.

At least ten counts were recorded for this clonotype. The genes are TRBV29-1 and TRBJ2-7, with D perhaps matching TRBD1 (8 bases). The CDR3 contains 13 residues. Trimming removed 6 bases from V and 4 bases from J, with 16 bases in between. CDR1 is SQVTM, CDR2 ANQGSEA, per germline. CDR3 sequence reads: CSVPGQGGYEQYF. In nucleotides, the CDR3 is TGCAGCGTCCCCGGACAGGGAGGGTACGAGCAGTACTTC.

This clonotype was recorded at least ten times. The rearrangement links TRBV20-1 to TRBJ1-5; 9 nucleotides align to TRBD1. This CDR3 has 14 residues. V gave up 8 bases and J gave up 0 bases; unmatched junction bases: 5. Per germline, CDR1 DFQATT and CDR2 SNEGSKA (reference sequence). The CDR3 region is CSTGQGYSNQPQHF. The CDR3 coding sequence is TGCAGTACCGGACAGGGGTATAGCAATCAGCCCCAGCATTTT.